This T cell receptor (beta chain) was obtained from a study of beta chain features in type 1 diabetes. Study-wide points: Type 1 diabetes patients had moderately but significantly shorter TCRB CDR3s in all four CD4+ subsets. More deletions and fewer insertions at VDJ junctions were found in patients with type 1 diabetes.

Expressed TCRB transcripts were sequenced, since all the RNA that had been isolated was reverse transcribed. Clones were read by immunoSEQ multiplex PCR, and TCRdb kept only the in-frame ones, dropping some. The sample consists of around 250,000 clones, approximately 15% of them appearing once. Trimming removed 5 bases from V and 5 bases from J, with 7 bases in between. Germline CDR1 and CDR2: SGHTA and FQGNSA. The CDR3 has 12 residues. In its sample, this clone was seen a few times. Its antigen is as yet unknown. The clonotype was recovered from a man aged 30-40 years with type 1 diabetes. Sequencing was done on a sample of naive CD4+ T cells from blood. The rearrangement joins TRBV7-2 to TRBJ1-5; unclear D gene. CDR3 sequence: CASSLQYQPQHF. CDR3 DNA sequence: TGTGCCAGCAGCCTGCAGTATCAGCCCCAGCATTTT.